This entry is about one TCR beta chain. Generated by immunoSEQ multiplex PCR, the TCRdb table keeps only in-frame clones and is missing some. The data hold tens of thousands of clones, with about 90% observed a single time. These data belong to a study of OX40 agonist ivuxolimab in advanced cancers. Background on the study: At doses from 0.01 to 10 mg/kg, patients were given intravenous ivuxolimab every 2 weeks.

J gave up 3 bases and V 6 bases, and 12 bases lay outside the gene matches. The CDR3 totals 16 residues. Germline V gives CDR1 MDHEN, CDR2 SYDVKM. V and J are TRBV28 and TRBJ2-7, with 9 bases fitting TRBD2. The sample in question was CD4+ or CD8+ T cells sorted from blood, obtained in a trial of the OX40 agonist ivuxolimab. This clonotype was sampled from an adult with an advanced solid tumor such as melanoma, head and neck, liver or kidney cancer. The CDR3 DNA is TGTGCCAGCAGCACCGCTAGCGGGGCGGACCACTACGAGCAGTACTTC. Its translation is CASSTASGADHYEQYF.